Listed below are T cell receptor beta chains from one sample, sequenced in a study of blood T cell repertoires in COVID-19. Here immunoSEQ multiplex PCR was the method, and the copy in TCRdb shows in-frame clones only, minus some. Among roughly 130,000 clones listed, approximately 87% were seen once. Sample: peripheral blood. These receptors came from a woman aged 55-70 years with acute or convalescent COVID-19. CDR3s include the opening cysteine and the closing phenylalanine or tryptophan. The D gene is left open where the match is weak. Only some rows state a clone size, as once, few, many or a class for expanded clones.

v_gene	len	d_gene	abundance	j_gene	CDR3aa	CDR3nt
TRBV14	12	-	-	TRBJ2-5	CASSQVGGTQYF	TGTGCCAGCAGCCAAGTAGGGGGGACCCAGTACTTC
TRBV3-1/TRBV3-2	12	-	-	TRBJ2-5	CASTGVGETQYF	TGTGCCTCGACGGGAGTCGGAGAGACCCAGTACTTC
TRBV6-5	16	TRBD2	-	TRBJ2-4	CASSYSGTSGSDIQYF	TGTGCCAGCAGTTACTCTGGGACTAGCGGGAGCGACATTCAGTACTTC
TRBV7-8	16	TRBD2	-	TRBJ2-1	CASSLSTSGTYNEQFF	TGTGCCAGCAGCTTATCGACTAGCGGGACGTACAATGAGCAGTTCTTC
TRBV28	18	TRBD2	-	TRBJ2-7	CASSGKSPGLAISYEQYF	TGTGCCAGCAGTGGGAAGAGCCCGGGACTAGCAATTTCCTACGAGCAGTACTTC
TRBV7-9	13	-	-	TRBJ1-2	CASSLGVNYGYTF	TGTGCCAGCAGCTTAGGAGTTAACTATGGCTACACCTTC
TRBV30	13	-	-	TRBJ1-1	CAWSGSGWTEAFF	TGTGCCTGGAGCGGATCGGGGTGGACTGAAGCTTTCTTT
TRBV4-1	13	-	-	TRBJ1-1	CASSRTENTEAFF	TGCGCCAGCAGCCGGACAGAGAACACTGAAGCTTTCTTT
TRBV6-5	15	-	once	TRBJ1-1	CASSYDRGFNTEAFF	TGTGCCAGCAGTTACGACAGAGGATTTAACACTGAAGCTTTCTTT
TRBV15	14	-	-	TRBJ1-2	CATSSQGKDYGYTF	TGTGCCACCAGCAGTCAGGGGAAGGACTATGGCTACACCTTC
TRBV5-1	16	TRBD1	-	TRBJ2-2	CASRSGQGANTGELFF	TGCGCCAGCAGATCAGGACAGGGGGCGAACACCGGGGAGCTGTTTTTT
TRBV18	16	-	-	TRBJ1-1	CASSPDGSWRSTEAFF	TGTGCCAGCTCACCAGATGGTTCGTGGAGAAGCACTGAAGCTTTCTTT
TRBV3-1/TRBV3-2	17	TRBD2	-	TRBJ2-4	CASSQDSGGVPKNIQYF	TGTGCCAGCAGCCAAGATTCGGGGGGGGTACCCAAAAACATTCAGTACTTC
TRBV27	15	TRBD1	-	TRBJ2-3	CASSFRDRHTDTQYF	TGTGCCAGCAGTTTTAGGGACAGACACACAGATACGCAGTATTTT
TRBV5-1	13	-	-	TRBJ2-7	CASAISGTYEQYF	TGCGCCAGCGCGATTTCCGGGACCTACGAGCAGTACTTC
TRBV3-1/TRBV3-2	13	-	-	TRBJ2-1	CASSQGARNEQFF	TGTGCCAGCAGCCAAGGAGCGAGAAATGAGCAGTTCTTC
TRBV28	14	-	once	TRBJ1-2	CASSLVGPPYGYTF	TGTGCCAGCAGTTTAGTGGGGCCCCCCTATGGCTACACCTTC
TRBV28	15	-	-	TRBJ1-1	CASSLFQALNTEAFF	TGTGCCAGCAGTTTATTTCAGGCCCTGAACACTGAAGCTTTCTTT
TRBV14	14	-	few	TRBJ1-1	CASSQVRGNTEAFF	TGTGCCAGCAGCCAAGTCAGGGGGAACACTGAAGCTTTCTTT
TRBV7-9	14	-	-	TRBJ2-2	CASSFSGSTGELFF	TGTGCCAGCAGCTTCTCCGGGTCCACCGGGGAGCTGTTTTTT
TRBV7-2	15	-	-	TRBJ2-5	CASSARAWGQETQYF	TGTGCCAGCAGCGCCAGGGCCTGGGGCCAAGAGACCCAGTACTTC
TRBV19	13	TRBD1	-	TRBJ1-2	CASRQGLSYGYTF	TGTGCCAGTAGACAGGGGTTAAGCTATGGCTACACCTTC
TRBV9	14	-	-	TRBJ1-1	CASSPYRAGTEAFF	TGTGCCAGCAGCCCGTACAGGGCGGGTACTGAAGCTTTCTTT
TRBV11-3	15	-	-	TRBJ1-2	CASSSTRTAGYGYTF	TGTGCCAGCAGCTCAACCCGGACAGCCGGCTATGGCTACACCTTC
TRBV7-2	14	TRBD1	-	TRBJ1-1	CASRTQGPNTEAFF	TGTGCCAGCCGAACACAGGGGCCGAACACTGAAGCTTTCTTT
TRBV2	14	-	-	TRBJ2-2	CATQRTPNTGELFF	TGTGCCACCCAGCGGACCCCTAACACCGGGGAGCTGTTTTTT
TRBV7-9	16	TRBD1	few	TRBJ1-6	CASSRAGTGLNSPLHF	TGTGCCAGCAGCCGGGCCGGGACAGGACTCAATTCACCCCTCCACTTT
TRBV6-6	12	-	-	TRBJ1-4	CASSSLRGDLFF	TGTGCCAGCAGTTCCCTCCGGGGGGACCTGTTTTTT
TRBV6-5	13	TRBD1	-	TRBJ1-1	CASSGQAGTEAFF	TGTGCCAGCAGCGGACAGGCGGGCACTGAAGCTTTCTTT
TRBV5-4	16	TRBD2	-	TRBJ2-5	CASSSRTSGHQETQYF	TGTGCCAGCAGCTCGAGGACTAGCGGGCACCAAGAGACCCAGTACTTC
TRBV5-1	18	TRBD2	-	TRBJ2-1	CASSLGLAGGTSRNEQFF	TGCGCCAGCAGCTTGGGGCTAGCGGGAGGCACAAGTCGCAATGAGCAGTTCTTC
TRBV23-1	17	-	-	TRBJ2-1	CASTPPASGTLYNEQFF	TGCGCCAGCACTCCTCCTGCCTCCGGGACACTCTACAATGAGCAGTTCTTC
TRBV7-3	15	TRBD2	-	TRBJ2-3	CASSLTSGGTDTQYF	TGTGCCAGCAGCTTAACTAGCGGGGGTACAGATACGCAGTATTTT
TRBV6-6	16	-	-	TRBJ1-2	CASSYSGQPTSYGYTF	TGTGCCAGCAGTTACTCAGGTCAGCCCACTAGCTATGGCTACACCTTC
TRBV19	16	-	-	TRBJ1-2	CASSKRTGESGYGYTF	TGTGCCAGTAGTAAGCGTACGGGGGAGTCCGGCTATGGCTACACCTTC